These 4 T cell receptor beta chains share one sample of origin, sequenced in a study of PD-L1 blockade in urothelial cancer (dated by TCRdb to 2016 to 2017). The library came from the immunoSEQ multiplex PCR assay. In its TCRdb copy, this immuneACCESS table keeps in-frame sequences only and misses some clones. Where compared with another copy, unresolved V genes explain less than half of these, and the others have no known cause. The sample has roughly 87,000 clones on record, about 90% of them singletons. The biggest ten clones account for 4.5% to 7% of the sample. Sequenced material: PBMCs, taken around atezolizumab (anti-PD-L1) treatment. These receptors were obtained from a woman in her 70s with urothelial cancer.

This clone was seen only once. V and J are TRBV7-9 and TRBJ2-3; D ambiguous. In germline, CDR1 is SEHNR, CDR2 FQNEAQ (reference sequence). V lost 5 bases to trimming and J lost 5 bases, with 17 bases between them. The CDR3 is 15 residues long. CDR3 protein: CASSPPNKPGDTQYF. CDR3 sequence (DNA): TGTGCCAGCAGCCCCCCTAATAAGCCCGGAGATACGCAGTATTTT.

The chain combines TRBV7-9 with TRBJ1-5; D is uncertain. Germline assignment: CDR1 SEHNR and CDR2 FQNEAQ (reference sequence). With 4 bases removed from V and 2 bases from J, the gap between germline ends came to 12 bases. The CDR3 runs 15 residues. CDR3 sequence: CASSSHNRGNQPQHF. The CDR3 DNA reads as TGTGCCAGCAGCTCCCATAATCGCGGCAATCAGCCCCAGCATTTT. The full variable domain, rest sourced from reference TRBV7-9 and TRBJ1-5, is DTGVSQNPRHKITKRGQNVTFRCDPISEHNRLYWYRQTLGQGPEFLTYFQNEAQLEKSRLLSDRFSAERPKGSFSTLEIQRTEQGDSAMYLCASSSHNRGNQPQHFGDGTRLSIL.

This clone occurred once. The chain joins TRBV20-1 to TRBJ1-1; D is unclear. The V and J ends lost 5 bases and 1 base respectively, with 5 bases between them. Germline values: CDR1 DFQATT, CDR2 SNEGSKA (reference sequence). This CDR3 spans 11 amino acids. This CDR3 is CSALKNTEAFF. In DNA, the CDR3 is TGCAGTGCTCTTAAGAACACTGAAGCTTTCTTT.

This clone was counted a single time. The chain combines TRBV9 with TRBJ2-7, with 12 bases aligning to TRBD1. CDR1 is SGDLS, CDR2 YYNGEE, per germline. After removal of 3 bases from V and 3 bases from J, the junction contained 4 bases not matched to a gene. This CDR3 comprises 15 residues. This CDR3 reads CASSAGTGGGYEQYF. The CDR3 nucleotides read TGTGCCAGCAGCGCCGGGACAGGGGGCGGCTACGAGCAGTACTTC.